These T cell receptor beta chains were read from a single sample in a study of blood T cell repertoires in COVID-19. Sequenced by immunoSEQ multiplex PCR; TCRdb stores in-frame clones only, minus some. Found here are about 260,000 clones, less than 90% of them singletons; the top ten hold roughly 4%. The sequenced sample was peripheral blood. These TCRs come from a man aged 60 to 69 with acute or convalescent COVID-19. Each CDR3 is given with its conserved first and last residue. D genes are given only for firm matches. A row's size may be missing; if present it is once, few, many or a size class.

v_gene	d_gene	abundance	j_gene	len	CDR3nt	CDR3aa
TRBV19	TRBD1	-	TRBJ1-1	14	TGTGCCAGTAGTGCCAGGACAGGGACATCTGAAGCTTTCTTT	CASSARTGTSEAFF
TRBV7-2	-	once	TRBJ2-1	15	TGTGCCAGCAGCTTCGGGGTAAGCTCCTACAATGAGCAGTTCTTC	CASSFGVSSYNEQFF
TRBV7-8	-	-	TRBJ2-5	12	TGTGCCAGCAGCCCGAGATGGGAGACCCAGTACTTC	CASSPRWETQYF
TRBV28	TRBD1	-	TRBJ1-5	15	TGTGCCAGCAGTTCGGGACAGGGTACAAATCAGCCCCAGCATTTT	CASSSGQGTNQPQHF
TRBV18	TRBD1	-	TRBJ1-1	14	TGTGCCAGCTCAGCGGACAGGGCTAACACTGAAGCTTTCTTT	CASSADRANTEAFF
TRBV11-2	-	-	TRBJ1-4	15	TGTGCCAGCAGCCACAACGGGGGGGCTAATGAAAAACTGTTTTTT	CASSHNGGANEKLFF
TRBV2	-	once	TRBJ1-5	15	TGTGCCAGCAGGAACAGGGATAATAGCAATCAGCCCCAGCATTTT	CASRNRDNSNQPQHF
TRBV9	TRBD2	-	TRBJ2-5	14	TGTGCCAGCAGCAGAAGCGGGGGGGCGGAGACCCAGTACTTC	CASSRSGGAETQYF
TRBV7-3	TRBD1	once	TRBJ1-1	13	TGTGCCAGCAGCTTAACTGACAGGGATCGAGCTTTCTTT	CASSLTDRDRAFF
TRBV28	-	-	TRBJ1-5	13	TGTGCCAGCTGCGACAATAGCAATCAGCCCCAGCATTTT	CASCDNSNQPQHF
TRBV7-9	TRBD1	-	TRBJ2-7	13	TGTGCCAGCAGCTGGGGACAGGGGTACGAGCAGTACTTC	CASSWGQGYEQYF
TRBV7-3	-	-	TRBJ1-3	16	TGTGCCAGCAGCCTTACTGGAGAAAGCTCTGGAAACACCATATATTTT	CASSLTGESSGNTIYF
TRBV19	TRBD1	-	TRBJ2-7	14	TGTGCCAGTAGAGGGACAGGTTTACTCTACGAGCAGTACTTC	CASRGTGLLYEQYF
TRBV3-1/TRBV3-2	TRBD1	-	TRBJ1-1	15	TGTGCCAGCAGCCAAGGGGACAGGGGTGGCACTGAAGCTTTCTTT	CASSQGDRGGTEAFF
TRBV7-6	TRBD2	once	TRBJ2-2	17	TGTGCCAGCAGCTTAGTGGGACTAGCGAGGAACACCGGGGAGCTGTTTTTT	CASSLVGLARNTGELFF
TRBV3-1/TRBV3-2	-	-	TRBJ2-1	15	TGTGCCAGCACCACAGGGGGGGGTCACTACAATGAGCAGTTCTTC	CASTTGGGHYNEQFF
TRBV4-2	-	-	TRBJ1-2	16	TGTGCCAGCAGCCTCAGTCAGGTTTCAGCTAACTATGGCTACACCTTC	CASSLSQVSANYGYTF
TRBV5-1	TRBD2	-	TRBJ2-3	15	TGCGCCAGCAGCTTTAGCGGGGGGAGCACAGATACGCAGTATTTT	CASSFSGGSTDTQYF
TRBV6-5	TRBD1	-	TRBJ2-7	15	TGTGCCAGCAGTTACCTGGGACAGTCAGCCTACGAGCAGTACTTC	CASSYLGQSAYEQYF
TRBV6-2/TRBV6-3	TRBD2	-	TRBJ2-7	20	TGTGCCAGCAGTTATCGGGGTTGGCTAGCGGGAGCGCCAGGATCCAACGAGCAGTACTTC	CASSYRGWLAGAPGSNEQYF
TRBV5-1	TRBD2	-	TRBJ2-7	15	TGCGCCAGCAGCCAAGGACTAGCGGGGCCCTACGAGCAGTACTTC	CASSQGLAGPYEQYF
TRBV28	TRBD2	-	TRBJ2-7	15	TGTGCCAGCAGTTTAGCTAGCGGGAACTCCTACGAGCAGTACTTC	CASSLASGNSYEQYF
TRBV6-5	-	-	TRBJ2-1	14	TGTGCCAGCGTGTACCACACGAGGGGGAATGAGCAGTTCTTC	CASVYHTRGNEQFF
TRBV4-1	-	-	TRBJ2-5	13	TGCGCCAGCAGCCCGACCGCGGGGGAGACCCAGTACTTC	CASSPTAGETQYF
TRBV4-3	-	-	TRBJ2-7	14	TGCGCCAGCAGCCAAGGGGCTAGGGGCTCCGAGCAGTACTTC	CASSQGARGSEQYF
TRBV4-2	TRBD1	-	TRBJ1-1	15	TGTGCCAGCAGCCAAAGACAGGGAATCGACACTGAAGCTTTCTTT	CASSQRQGIDTEAFF
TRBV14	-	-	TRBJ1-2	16	TGTGCCAGCAGCTTGACCGGGACAACAATTCCCTATGGCTACACCTTC	CASSLTGTTIPYGYTF
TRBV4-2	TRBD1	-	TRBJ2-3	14	TGTGCCAGCAGCGCCGGACAGGTCACATCTACGCAGTATTTT	CASSAGQVTSTQYF
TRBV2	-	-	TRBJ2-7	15	TGTGCCAGCATTAGGGACGGGACAATTTTCTACGAGCAGTACTTC	CASIRDGTIFYEQYF
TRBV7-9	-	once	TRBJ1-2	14	TGTGCCAGCACCCTCCGGGGGTATAACTATGGCTACACCTTC	CASTLRGYNYGYTF
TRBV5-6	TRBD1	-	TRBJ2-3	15	TGTGCCAGCAGCTGGACAGGGGGTAGCACAGATACGCAGTATTTT	CASSWTGGSTDTQYF
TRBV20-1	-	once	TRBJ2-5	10	TGCAGTGCAGAGCGGGAGACCCAGTACTTC	CSAERETQYF
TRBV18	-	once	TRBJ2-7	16	TGTGCCAGCTCACCCCTTGGCGGGCAGCCCCCCTACGAGCAGTACTTC	CASSPLGGQPPYEQYF
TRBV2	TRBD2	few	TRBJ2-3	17	TGTGCCAGCATGAGGACTAGCGGGGGGGCCGGGGCGGATACGCAGTATTTT	CASMRTSGGAGADTQYF
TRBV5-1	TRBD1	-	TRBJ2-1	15	TGCGCCAGCAGCTTGGCGCAGGGGGTATTCAGTGAGCAGTTCTTC	CASSLAQGVFSEQFF
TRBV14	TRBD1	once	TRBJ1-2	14	TGTGCCAGCAGCCAAGGACAGGGGGCTTATGGCTACACCTTC	CASSQGQGAYGYTF
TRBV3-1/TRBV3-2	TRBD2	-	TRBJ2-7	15	TGTGCCAGCAGCCAAGCTAGCGGGGCAACCTACGAGCAGTACTTC	CASSQASGATYEQYF
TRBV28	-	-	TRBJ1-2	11	TGTGCCAGCAGTTTGGCCGATGGCTACACCTTC	CASSLADGYTF
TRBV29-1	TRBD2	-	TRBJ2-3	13	TGCAGCGTTGATACTAGCGTCACAGATACGCAGTATTTT	CSVDTSVTDTQYF
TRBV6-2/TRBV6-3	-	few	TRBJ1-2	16	TGTGCCAGCAGTGGTCAGGGGACGGCGACTAACTATGGCTACACCTTC	CASSGQGTATNYGYTF
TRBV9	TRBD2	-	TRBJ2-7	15	TGTGCCAGCAGCGTAGAAGCGGGGCTGGCCTACGAGCAGTACTTC	CASSVEAGLAYEQYF
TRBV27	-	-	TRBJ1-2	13	TGTGCCAGCAGTTCCCGAGCTAACTATGGCTACACCTTC	CASSSRANYGYTF
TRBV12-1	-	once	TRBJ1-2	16	TGTGCCAGCAGCTTTGCGGGGCAGAGGACTAACTATGGCTACACCTTC	CASSFAGQRTNYGYTF
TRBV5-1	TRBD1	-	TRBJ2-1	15	TGCGCCAGCAGCTTGGGGGGACAGGGGTTAAATGAGCAGTTCTTC	CASSLGGQGLNEQFF
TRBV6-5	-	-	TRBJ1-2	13	TGTGCCAGCAGCCGGCAGGGGCCCGCTGGCTACACCTTC	CASSRQGPAGYTF
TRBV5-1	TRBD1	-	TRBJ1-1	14	TGCGCCAGCAGCTCCCGGACAGGGAGCACTGAAGCTTTCTTT	CASSSRTGSTEAFF
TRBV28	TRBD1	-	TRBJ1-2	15	TGTGCCAGCAGTCCCCAGGACAGGGGAAAAAATGGCTACACCTTC	CASSPQDRGKNGYTF
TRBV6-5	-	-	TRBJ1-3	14	TGTGCCAGCAGGGGTGGAGGGATAGGAAACACCATATATTTT	CASRGGGIGNTIYF
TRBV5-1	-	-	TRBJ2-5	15	TGCGCCAGCAGCTTGGAAGGGTACAGGGTCGAGACCCAGTACTTC	CASSLEGYRVETQYF
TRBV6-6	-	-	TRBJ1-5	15	TGTGCCAGCAGGGTCGGACAGTATAGCAATCAGCCCCAGCATTTT	CASRVGQYSNQPQHF
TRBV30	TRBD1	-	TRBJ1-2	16	TGTGCCTGGAGTTATAATAGGGCCGGGACAGGGAATGGCTACACCTTC	CAWSYNRAGTGNGYTF
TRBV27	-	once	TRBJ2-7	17	TGTGCCAGCAGTCCCCTCCCGACAGAATGGAGCTCCTACGAGCAGTACTTC	CASSPLPTEWSSYEQYF